The source of this T cell receptor beta chain is a study of beta chain features in type 1 diabetes. CD45RO/CCR7/CD25/CD127/CD95/CD27 staining was used to isolate CD4+ naive, central memory, regulatory and stem cell-like memory cells by sorting. The study reverse transcribed the entire isolated RNA, so it sequenced expressed TCRB transcripts. About 3.4 million reads on average were seen across naive, central memory and regulatory T cell samples. Assay: immunoSEQ multiplex PCR; the TCRdb copy retains only in-frame clones and omits some. The sample contains 400,000 to 600,000 clones, about 32% of which appear only once. The TCR originated in a man aged 18 to 35 in good health. Sequenced sample: naive CD4+ T cells from blood.

The CDR3 sequence: CAIATSTNEKLFF. DNA of the CDR3: TGTGCCATCGCGACGTCGACTAATGAAAAACTGTTTTTT. The chain uses TRBV10-3 and TRBJ1-4; no firm D call. The CDR3 loop spans 13 amino acids. Trimming shortened V by 8 bases and J by 2 bases, and 9 bases separated the two germline ends. Germline V gene sequence: CDR1 ENHRY, CDR2 SYGVKD.